The TCR beta chain described here comes from a study of technical replicates of blood from a handful of donors. This CDR3 has 13 residues. Trimming took 6 bases from V and 3 from J; bases not matched to a gene: 4. Germline values: CDR1 SQVTM, CDR2 ANQGSEA. The repertoire was sequenced with immunoSEQ multiplex PCR; TCRdb's copy has only in-frame clones and lacks some. The sample lists over 75,000 clones; about 97% were seen once. The rearrangement links TRBV29-1 to TRBJ2-4; 8 bases align to TRBD2. The TCR sequence derives from a human donor in good health. Sequences were obtained from T cells isolated from PBMCs. CDR3 sequence (DNA): TGCAGCGTACTAGCGGAGCTCAAAAACATTCAGTACTTC. Its protein product is CSVLAELKNIQYF.